The 30 T cell receptor beta chains given below trace back to one sample, sequenced in a study of cytomegalovirus exposure and HLA in healthy donors. A multiplex PCR was run with 60 Vbeta primers and 13 Jbeta primers. Using immunoSEQ multiplex PCR, the repertoire was profiled, and TCRdb retains in-frame clones only, with some absent. The data hold 95,000 to 150,000 clones, with approximately 80% observed a single time. The sequenced sample consisted of PBMCs. The receptor source for this set is a man aged 25 to 45 in good health and CMV-seropositive.

V usage is TRBV19 and J usage is TRBJ2-3; possible D gene TRBD1, 6 bases. With 9 bases removed from V and 4 bases from J, the gap between germline ends came to 14 bases. The CDR3 extends over 13 amino acids. Germline-derived CDR1 and CDR2 are LNHDA and SQIVND (reference sequence). The CDR3 here is CASQQGVADTQYF. The CDR3 DNA sequence: TGTGCCAGCCAACAGGGTGTTGCAGATACGCAGTATTTT.

This chain links TRBV19 with TRBJ2-7, with a tentative D call TRBD2 (5 bases). The ends were cut back, 2 bases at V and 4 bases at J, with 15 bases in the middle. The CDR3 sequence is 15 residues long. Looked up from germline, CDR1 is LNHDA and CDR2 is SQIVND (reference sequence). In DNA form, the CDR3 reads TGTGCCAGTAGTATAACGGGAAGCGGTGCGTACGAGCAGTACTTC. Protein sequence: CASSITGSGAYEQYF.

The V gene is TRBV7-2, the J gene TRBJ2-3; 7 bases are a match to TRBD2. Germline loops: CDR1 SGHTA, CDR2 FQGNSA. V was pared by 5 bases and J by 2 bases, with 7 bases of the junction left unmatched. The CDR3 runs to 15 residues. The CDR3 protein is CASSTRGVDTDTQYF. CDR3 coding DNA: TGTGCCAGCAGCACTCGGGGGGTTGACACAGATACGCAGTATTTT. Full variable domain (remainder filled in from reference TRBV7-2 and TRBJ2-3): GAGVSQSPSNKVTEKGKDVELRCDPISGHTALYWYRQSLGQGLEFLIYFQGNSAPDKSGLPSDRFSAERTGGSVSTLTIQRTQQEDSAVYLCASSTRGVDTDTQYFGPGTRLTVL.

The rearrangement uses TRBV10-2 and TRBJ2-7; D may be TRBD1 (6 bases). Germline V gives CDR1 WSHSY, CDR2 SAAADI. The CDR3 contains 12 residues. V was trimmed by 7 bases and J by 0 bases, leaving 7 bases between them. CDR3 region: CASKTGSYEQYF. CDR3 in DNA: TGCGCCAGCAAGACAGGCTCCTACGAGCAGTACTTC.

The V gene is TRBV6-5, the J gene TRBJ1-2; 10 bases match TRBD1. This CDR3 region has 12 residues. Germline V CDR1 and CDR2: MNHEY, SVGAGI. V trimming: 7 bases; J trimming: 6 bases; junction bases outside the gene matches: 2. The CDR3: CASNDRGHGYTF. The CDR3 bases are TGTGCCAGCAACGACAGGGGGCATGGCTACACCTTC.

This clone occurred a few times. This chain joins TRBV25-1 and TRBJ2-2; maybe TRBD2 (5 bases). This CDR3 is built from 16 residues. Trimming left V 4 bases short and J 0 bases short, with 12 bases between. Germline lookup yields CDR1 MGHDK and CDR2 SYGVNS. CDR3 nucleotides: TGTGCCAGCAGTGCCCACCCCGGGGCGAACACCGGGGAGCTGTTTTTT. Protein: CASSAHPGANTGELFF. Drawing the rest from reference TRBV25-1 and TRBJ2-2, the complete variable domain is EADIYQTPRYLVIGTGKKITLECSQTMGHDKMYWYQQDPGMELHLIHYSYGVNSTEKGDLSSESTVSRIRTEHFPLTLESARPSHTSQYLCASSAHPGANTGELFFGEGSRLTVL.

The chain recombines TRBV20-1 with TRBJ2-1, with D perhaps matching TRBD1 (6 bases). Germline V gene data show CDR1 as DFQATT and CDR2 as SNEGSKA (reference sequence). The CDR3 covers 11 residues. V shed 4 bases and J shed 7 bases, with 8 bases lying between them. CDR3 loop: CSATRGNEQFF. The DNA of the CDR3 is TGCAGTGCTACCAGGGGAAATGAGCAGTTCTTC.

This chain links TRBV29-1 with TRBJ2-1; D possibly corresponds to TRBD1 (5 bases). The CDR3 loop spans 14 amino acids. Trimming took 2 bases from V and 7 from J, leaving 15 bases between them. Germline assignment: CDR1 SQVTM and CDR2 ANQGSEA. The CDR3 coding sequence is TGCAGCGTTGAATACCTCCGAAACAGGAATGAGCAGTTCTTC. It is translated as CSVEYLRNRNEQFF.

V gene TRBV11-2 combines with J gene TRBJ2-6; possibly TRBD2 for D (7 bases). The CDR3 is made up of 17 amino acids. In germline, CDR1 is SGHAT, CDR2 FQNNGV. Deletions cut 7 bases from V and 0 bases from J, with 16 bases between. CDR3 in amino acids: CASTQRGGVSGANVLTF. CDR3 DNA sequence: TGTGCCAGCACCCAGAGGGGGGGGGTCTCTGGGGCCAACGTCCTGACTTTC.

The chain is built from TRBV29-1 and TRBJ2-5, with 8 bases identical to TRBD2. The CDR3 loop spans 13 amino acids. CDR1 is SQVTM, CDR2 ANQGSEA, per germline. Unmatched junction bases numbered 8, after V lost 6 bases and J lost 5 bases. The CDR3 nucleotides read TGCAGCGTGGAGAAAGCGGGAGTGGAGACCCAGTACTTC. Translating it yields CSVEKAGVETQYF.

This chain joins TRBV28 and TRBJ2-3, with D perhaps matching TRBD2 (5 bases). The CDR3 sequence is 15 residues long. CDR1 and CDR2 (germline): MDHEN, SYDVKM. V was trimmed by 1 base and J by 1 base, leaving 9 bases between them. The DNA of the CDR3 is TGTGCCAGCAGTTTATCGTTCGGGGGCACAGATACGCAGTATTTT. Its protein product is CASSLSFGGTDTQYF.

CDR3 sequence: CASSLDRRGTGLYEQYF. CDR3 DNA: TGTGCCAGCAGCTTAGATCGTAGAGGGACAGGGCTTTACGAGCAGTACTTC. The chain couples TRBV11-2 to TRBJ2-7, with TRBD1 identical over 9 bases. The CDR3 length is 17 residues. V shed 0 bases and J 4 bases; nucleotides not matched to a gene: 10. CDR1 and CDR2 (germline): SGHAT, FQNNGV.

This chain links TRBV30 with TRBJ2-7, with 9 bases that match TRBD1. There are 13 residues in the CDR3. Germline V gene sequence: CDR1 GTSNPN, CDR2 SVGIG (reference sequence). V was pared by 5 bases and J by 2 bases, with 4 bases of the junction left unmatched. The CDR3 is CAWDRGAAYEQYF. CDR3 DNA: TGTGCCTGGGACAGGGGGGCGGCCTACGAGCAGTACTTC.

This clone came up once. The V call is TRBV11-2, the J call TRBJ2-4; 9 bases match TRBD2. Germline V gene lookup returns CDR1 SGHAT and CDR2 FQNNGV. V was clipped by 4 bases and J by 0 bases; unmatched bases: 7. The CDR3 totals 17 residues. CDR3 protein: CASSYRGLAAAKNIQYF. CDR3 sequence (DNA): TGTGCCAGCAGCTACAGGGGACTAGCAGCAGCCAAAAACATTCAGTACTTC.

This chain joins TRBV5-6 and TRBJ2-1; 7 bases agree with TRBD2. CDR1 and CDR2 from the germline V gene are SGHDT and YYEEEE. V lost 0 bases, J lost 5 bases, and 11 bases stayed unmatched. The CDR3 is made up of 17 amino acids. This CDR3 is CASSLGTWGRGNNEQFF. The CDR3 DNA sequence: TGTGCCAGCAGCTTGGGGACTTGGGGGAGGGGCAACAATGAGCAGTTCTTC.

This chain uses TRBV5-4 with TRBJ1-4; 9 nucleotides line up with TRBD1. The CDR3 length is 16 residues. Losses at the gene ends were 0 bases for V and 6 bases for J; bases not matched to a gene: 6. CDR1 and CDR2 (germline): SGHNT, YYREEE (reference sequence). The CDR3 DNA reads TGTGCCAGCAGCTTGGCCGGGACAGGGTACGATGAAAAACTGTTTTTT. Its translation is CASSLAGTGYDEKLFF.

The genes are TRBV4-1 and TRBJ2-1; tentative D call: TRBD2 (5 bases). Trimming took 0 bases from V and 0 from J, leaving 18 bases between them. The germline V gene has CDR1 MGHRA and CDR2 YSYEKL. This CDR3 is built from 19 residues. CDR3 coding DNA: TGCGCCAGCAGCCAAGAAAGTGTTGGAGGCGGAAGCTCCTACAATGAGCAGTTCTTC. Amino acids: CASSQESVGGGSSYNEQFF.

The rearrangement joins TRBV7-3 to TRBJ2-1; the match to TRBD2 covers 8 bases. Germline V gene lookup returns CDR1 SGHTA and CDR2 FQGTGA. The CDR3 runs to 14 residues. Trimming cost V 5 bases and J 5 bases; bases outside gene matches: 5. The CDR3 DNA reads TGTGCCAGCAGCCCGGGGGGGACTGACAATGAGCAGTTCTTC. Translating gives CASSPGGTDNEQFF. Full variable domain (remainder filled in from reference TRBV7-3 and TRBJ2-1): GAGVSQTPSNKVTEKGKYVELRCDPISGHTALYWYRQSLGQGPEFLIYFQGTGAADDSGLPNDRFFAVRPEGSVSTLKIQRTERGDSAVYLCASSPGGTDNEQFFGPGTRLTVL.

The V and J genes are TRBV9 and TRBJ2-7; unclear D gene. Between the trimmed V and J ends, which lost 4 bases and 0 bases, there was a span of 8 bases. Germline CDR1 and CDR2: SGDLS and YYNGEE. The CDR3 totals 13 residues. CDR3 sequence: CASSPRSSYEQYF. The CDR3 DNA reads TGTGCCAGCAGCCCCAGATCCTCCTACGAGCAGTACTTC.

In DNA form, the CDR3 reads TGTGCCTGGAGCGCACCTACGAGGCCTTGGGGCTACACCTTC. It encodes CAWSAPTRPWGYTF. V usage is TRBV30 and J usage is TRBJ1-2; D gene ambiguous. V lost 3 bases and J lost 8, with 19 bases in between. Per the germline V gene, CDR1 is GTSNPN and CDR2 is SVGIG (reference sequence). This CDR3 is 14 amino acids long.

In its sample, this clone was seen once. The rearrangement links TRBV13 to TRBJ2-7, with 11 bases lining up with TRBD2. With 0 bases clipped from V and 6 bases from J, the junction kept 4 bases outside the gene matches. CDR3 length: 15 amino acids. Germline V gene data show CDR1 as PRHDT and CDR2 as FYEKMQ (reference sequence). In DNA, the CDR3 is TGTGCCAGCAGCTTAGGGTCTAGCGGGAGGTTCGAGCAGTACTTC. Translated, it gives CASSLGSSGRFEQYF.

This clone is a singleton in its sample. CDR3 bases: TGTGCCAGCAGTCCCCGAGGTGCTAATGAAAAACTGTTTTTT. Amino acids: CASSPRGANEKLFF. V usage is TRBV6-1 and J usage is TRBJ1-4, with no clear D. Trimming took 5 bases from V and 3 from J, leaving 10 bases between them. Germline V gives CDR1 MNHNS, CDR2 SASEGT. This CDR3 spans 14 amino acids.

The chain uses TRBV12-5 and TRBJ1-1; no clear D gene. The V and J ends lost 9 bases and 3 bases respectively, with 14 bases between them. Germline values: CDR1 LGHNT, CDR2 FRNRAP. The length of the CDR3 is 13 residues. Here the CDR3 reads CASRLSVHTEAFF. In nucleotides, the CDR3 is TGTGCTAGCAGGCTGAGTGTGCACACTGAAGCTTTCTTT.

The V gene is TRBV5-4, the J gene TRBJ2-4, with TRBD1 matching 7 bases. V gave up 4 bases and J gave up 8 bases; unmatched junction bases: 9. CDR1 and CDR2 (germline): SGHNT, YYREEE (reference sequence). CDR3 length: 14 amino acids. Here the CDR3 DNA reads TGTGCCAGCAGCCCCAGACAGGGTGCGGACATTCAGTACTTC. Translating gives CASSPRQGADIQYF.

The chain joins TRBV29-1 to TRBJ2-2; 8 positions agree with TRBD1. The CDR3 covers 14 residues. Unmatched junction bases numbered 7, after V lost 6 bases and J lost 4 bases. Per the germline V gene, CDR1 is SQVTM and CDR2 is ANQGSEA. Here the CDR3 DNA reads TGCAGCGTGTACAGGGGGACCAGCACCGGGGAGCTGTTTTTT. Translated: CSVYRGTSTGELFF.

V is TRBV10-2 and J is TRBJ1-3; 8 bases fit TRBD1. The V and J ends lost 8 bases and 3 bases, in that order; junction bases with no gene match: 6. Looked up from germline, CDR1 is WSHSY and CDR2 is SAAADI. The CDR3 covers 14 residues. CDR3 loop: CASSRGLDGNTIYF. The CDR3 coding sequence is TGCGCCAGCTCCAGGGGGCTGGATGGAAACACCATATATTTT.

The chain couples TRBV5-4 to TRBJ2-3, with D hard to call. The CDR3 has 11 residues. Germline V lookup: CDR1 SGHNT, CDR2 YYREEE (reference sequence). V lost 2 bases to trimming and J lost 5 bases, with 3 bases between them. The CDR3 sequence is CASSFLDTQYF. CDR3 DNA: TGTGCCAGCAGCTTTCTAGATACGCAGTATTTT.

This sequence joins TRBV9 and TRBJ2-5, with 8 bases fitting TRBD2. V lost 0 bases to trimming and J lost 5 bases; unmatched junction nucleotides: 12. From germline, CDR1 is SGDLS and CDR2 YYNGEE. The CDR3 sequence is 17 residues long. The CDR3 DNA reads as TGTGCCAGCAGCGTAGCCTCGGGACTAGTCTTTTGGGAGACCCAGTACTTC. The encoded protein is CASSVASGLVFWETQYF.

The rearrangement uses TRBV9 and TRBJ1-2, with D tentatively TRBD1 (6 bases). CDR3 length equals 14 residues. Germline CDR1 is SGDLS and CDR2 is YYNGEE. Deletions cut 3 bases from V and 5 bases from J, with 14 bases between. The CDR3 reads CASSGQGRGYGYTF. DNA of the CDR3: TGTGCCAGCAGCGGGCAGGGGAGAGGGTATGGCTACACCTTC.

By frequency in the sample, this clone is medium-sized. The chain couples TRBV4-1 to TRBJ2-7, with D maybe TRBD2 (7 bases). Trimming took off 4 bases at V and 0 bases at J, with 16 bases between the two ends. The length of the CDR3 is 16 residues. CDR1 and CDR2 from the germline V gene are MGHRA and YSYEKL. The CDR3 reads CASSLILGGASYEQYF. The CDR3 DNA reads as TGCGCCAGCAGCCTGATCCTGGGGGGGGCCTCCTACGAGCAGTACTTC.